This passage covers 30 T cell receptor beta chains from one sample sequenced in a study of cytomegalovirus exposure and HLA in healthy donors. The PCR ran on 60 Vbeta and 13 Jbeta primers. TCRdb's copy holds only in-frame clones and misses some; the assay was immunoSEQ multiplex PCR. The sample shows around 130,000 clones, and 1.5% to 1.9% sits with its ten largest clones. The sample was PBMCs. These receptors originate from a woman aged 40 to 50 in good health and CMV-seronegative.

The V call is TRBV18, the J call TRBJ1-1, with 7 bases lining up with TRBD1. CDR1 is KGHSH and CDR2 is LQKENI in the germline V gene. The trim removed 4 bases at V and 0 bases at J, leaving 8 bases unmatched. The CDR3 runs 16 residues. The CDR3 reads CASSHGQVAMNTEAFF. The CDR3 nucleotides are TGTGCCAGCTCACATGGACAGGTAGCCATGAACACTGAAGCTTTCTTT.

This sequence joins TRBV5-4 and TRBJ2-3; TRBD2 matches 14 bases. This CDR3 is built from 19 residues. Germline V gives CDR1 SGHNT, CDR2 YYREEE (reference sequence). Germline trimming cut 2 bases from V and 6 bases from J; bases unmatched to any gene: 14. CDR3 sequence reads: CASSFGGWTSGGPADTQYF. The CDR3 coding sequence is TGTGCCAGCAGCTTTGGGGGTTGGACTAGCGGGGGGCCTGCGGATACGCAGTATTTT.

V usage is TRBV15 and J usage is TRBJ2-7; 11 bases line up with TRBD1. J was trimmed by 4 bases and V by 5 bases; bases with no gene match: 4. CDR1 is LNHNV and CDR2 is YYDKDF in the germline V gene (reference sequence). The CDR3 loop spans 14 amino acids. DNA of the CDR3: TGTGCCACCAGCTGGGACAGGGGGACGTACGAGCAGTACTTC. Amino acid sequence: CATSWDRGTYEQYF.

The chain carries TRBV5-1 and TRBJ1-2; D gene uncertain. CDR1 SGHRS and CDR2 YFSETQ come from the germline V gene. The CDR3 is 13 amino acids. The V and J ends lost 1 base and 8 bases respectively, with 12 bases between them. The CDR3 spells CASSLWRLPGYTF. The CDR3, as DNA: TGCGCCAGCAGCTTGTGGCGGCTCCCGGGCTACACCTTC. The whole variable domain, filled in from reference TRBV5-1 and TRBJ1-2, reads KAGVTQTPRYLIKTRGQQVTLSCSPISGHRSVSWYQQTPGQGLQFLFEYFSETQRNKGNFPGRFSGRQFSNSRSEMNVSTLELGDSALYLCASSLWRLPGYTFGSGTRLTVV.

This rearrangement joins TRBV6-5 to TRBJ2-1; 11 bases match TRBD1. Germline CDR1 reads MNHEY; CDR2 reads SVGAGI. CDR3 length equals 16 residues. The trim removed 4 bases at V and 7 bases at J, leaving 9 bases unmatched. The CDR3 loop is CASSSRPGQGVNEQFF. CDR3 DNA: TGTGCCAGCAGTTCGCGACCGGGACAGGGGGTTAATGAGCAGTTCTTC.

The rearrangement links TRBV7-2 to TRBJ2-5; TRBD2 matches at 7 bases. Germline V gene sequence: CDR1 SGHTA, CDR2 FQGNSA. The CDR3 consists of 15 residues. The trim removed 4 bases at V and 2 bases at J, leaving 7 bases unmatched. Written as DNA, the CDR3 is TGTGCCAGCAGCTCCTCCTGGGGGGGACAAGAGACCCAGTACTTC. Its protein is CASSSSWGGQETQYF.

V and J are TRBV2 and TRBJ1-4, with TRBD1 matching 7 bases. Germline V gene sequence: CDR1 SNHLY, CDR2 FYNNEI. This CDR3 has 13 residues. J was trimmed by 3 bases and V by 6 bases; bases with no gene match: 1. CDR3 nucleotides: TGTGCCAGCAGCGGACAGGCTAATGAAAAACTGTTTTTT. Translation gives CASSGQANEKLFF.

This rearrangement joins TRBV5-3 to TRBJ1-3; D unresolved. TRBV5-3 is an ORF, with its function uncertain. V shed 1 base and J shed 3 bases, with 11 bases lying between them. This CDR3 region has 15 residues. The CDR3 is CARSLSGNLGNTIYF. The CDR3 nucleotides are TGTGCCAGAAGCTTGTCGGGGAACCTTGGAAACACCATATATTTT.

The rearrangement uses TRBV19 and TRBJ2-6; 8 bases agree with TRBD1. The CDR3 is 17 residues long. Trimming took 5 bases from V and 0 from J; bases not matched to a gene: 6. Germline CDR1 LNHDA, CDR2 SQIVND (reference sequence). The CDR3: CASSLGTGFSGANVLTF. CDR3 bases: TGTGCCAGTAGTCTAGGGACAGGATTCTCTGGGGCCAACGTCCTGACTTTC.

This chain connects TRBV15 to TRBJ2-7; 8 positions match TRBD1. The CDR3 sequence is 13 residues long. Germline CDR1 LNHNV, CDR2 YYDKDF (reference sequence). J lost 4 bases, V lost 2 bases, and 1 base had no gene match. The CDR3 here is CATSRQGAYEQYV. As DNA, the CDR3 is TGTGCCACCAGCAGACAGGGGGCTTACGAGCAGTACGTC.

The J gene is TRBJ2-2, the V gene TRBV5-1, with 8 bases identical to TRBD2. Germline CDR1 is SGHRS and CDR2 is YFSETQ. V was clipped by 4 bases and J by 6 bases; unmatched bases: 11. The CDR3 extends over 16 amino acids. DNA of the CDR3: TGCGCCAGCAGCACCGGGACTAGATTAATTGCCGGGGAGCTGTTTTTT. Translated: CASSTGTRLIAGELFF.

The V and J genes are TRBV14 and TRBJ2-5, with 7 bases lining up with TRBD2. Losses at the gene ends were 1 base for V and 4 bases for J; bases not matched to a gene: 6. The germline CDR1 and CDR2 sequences are SGHDN and FVKESK. The CDR3 covers 15 residues. The DNA of the CDR3 is TGTGCCAGCAGCCAAGCCCGGGGGGAGAGAGAGACCCAGTACTTC. Its translation: CASSQARGERETQYF.

The J gene is TRBJ2-1, the V gene TRBV6-5; D may be TRBD2 (7 bases). Germline CDR1 reads MNHEY; CDR2 reads SVGAGI. The length of the CDR3 is 15 residues. The ends were cut back, 5 bases at V and 4 bases at J, with 15 bases in the middle. CDR3 coding DNA: TGTGCCAGCAGTCGAGGGGGGGGCGGGTACAATGAGCAGTTCTTC. Translating gives CASSRGGGGYNEQFF.

J is TRBJ1-3 and V is TRBV6-5; 7 nucleotides agree with TRBD1. Trimming cost V 10 bases and J 2 bases; bases outside gene matches: 8. The CDR3 totals 14 residues. Looked up from germline, CDR1 is MNHEY and CDR2 is SVGAGI. DNA for the CDR3: TGTGCCACCTCCTCAGGGGGAACTGGAAACACCATATATTTT. Its protein product is CATSSGGTGNTIYF.

A word on this clone: In this CDR3 the conserved last residue, phenylalanine or tryptophan, is missing, so a read error is likely. CDR3 in DNA: TGTGCCAGCAGCTTAGGCTTCGGGATCTCCTACGAGCAGTACCTC. Its protein product is CASSLGFGISYEQYL. The chain links TRBV7-9 to TRBJ2-7; perhaps TRBD2 as D (5 bases). The CDR3 runs to 15 residues. Germline lookup yields CDR1 SEHNR and CDR2 FQNEAQ (reference sequence). The V end lost 1 base, the J end lost 0 bases, and 10 bases lay between the germline ends.

The rearrangement joins TRBV2 to TRBJ2-7, with D perhaps matching TRBD1 (6 bases). The CDR3 totals 14 residues. Per germline, CDR1 SNHLY and CDR2 FYNNEI. Trimming took off 7 bases at V and 5 bases at J, with 18 bases between the two ends. The CDR3 spells CASIRTAGDNEQYV. The CDR3 nucleotides read TGTGCCAGCATTCGTACGGCAGGGGACAACGAGCAGTACGTC.

The chain couples TRBV10-2 to TRBJ1-5; a possible D gene is TRBD1 (5 bases). V shed 6 bases and J shed 7 bases, with 16 bases lying between them. The CDR3 totals 14 residues. Looked up from germline, CDR1 is WSHSY and CDR2 is SAAADI. CDR3: CASSDGGVGQPQHF. CDR3 coding DNA: TGCGCCAGCAGCGACGGAGGGGTGGGCCAGCCCCAGCATTTT.

This sequence joins TRBV27 and TRBJ2-7, with 10 bases lining up with TRBD1. The V gene's germline CDR1 is MNHEY and CDR2 SMNVEV (reference sequence). Trimming cost V 5 bases and J 4 bases; bases outside gene matches: 11. The CDR3 spans 16 residues. The CDR3 region has the DNA TGTGCCAGCAGTAAATCAGGGACAGGGGCCTTGTACGAGCAGTACTTC. Amino acid sequence: CASSKSGTGALYEQYF.

V gene TRBV2 combines with J gene TRBJ1-2; 7 bases agree with TRBD1. The CDR3 loop spans 15 amino acids. Per the germline V gene, CDR1 is SNHLY and CDR2 is FYNNEI. With V trimmed by 1 base and J by 7 bases, 9 bases remained unmatched. In DNA, the CDR3 is TGTGCCAGCAGTGAAGAGGGCAGGGGGTGGAGTGGCTACACCTTC. Amino acid sequence: CASSEEGRGWSGYTF.

This rearrangement joins TRBV5-8 to TRBJ2-3; 11 bases line up with TRBD2. The CDR3 is 14 residues long. V lost 0 bases and J lost 8; bases outside the gene matches: 2. CDR1 and CDR2 from the germline V gene are SGHTS and YDEGEE. The CDR3 coding sequence is TGTGCCAGCAGCTTGGAACTAGCGGGGGTTACGCAGTATTTT. This encodes CASSLELAGVTQYF.

The J gene is TRBJ2-4, the V gene TRBV19; weak D call: TRBD2 (7 bases). CDR1 and CDR2 (germline): LNHDA, SQIVND (reference sequence). V lost 6 bases to trimming and J lost 9 bases, with 15 bases between them. The length of the CDR3 is 13 residues. The CDR3 DNA is TGTGCCAGTAGCCCCCCCGGGGGGCGCATTCAGTACTTC. It codes for CASSPPGGRIQYF.

This chain links TRBV4-1 with TRBJ2-3; the match to TRBD1 covers 7 bases. From germline, CDR1 is MGHRA and CDR2 YSYEKL. V lost 0 bases, J lost 3 bases, and 6 bases stayed unmatched. CDR3 length: 16 residues. CDR3 sequence reads: CASSQERQGATDTQYF. CDR3 DNA: TGCGCCAGCAGCCAAGAACGACAGGGAGCGACAGATACGCAGTATTTT.

The rearrangement uses TRBV9 and TRBJ1-2; a possible D gene is TRBD1 (6 bases). Germline V gene sequence: CDR1 SGDLS, CDR2 YYNGEE. This CDR3 comprises 13 residues. V was pared by 0 bases and J by 6 bases, with 9 bases between. Written as DNA, the CDR3 is TGTGCCAGCAGCGTAGGGACAGAAGATGGCTACACCTTC. This codes for CASSVGTEDGYTF.

The rearrangement joins TRBV7-9 to TRBJ1-1; TRBD1 might be the D (6 bases). V dropped 2 bases and J dropped 7 bases, with 14 bases sitting between them. Germline V gene data show CDR1 as SEHNR and CDR2 as FQNEAQ (reference sequence). The CDR3 totals 14 residues. CDR3 residues: CASSLRGASVEAFF. The CDR3 DNA follows: TGTGCCAGCAGCTTACGGGGGGCGTCTGTTGAAGCTTTCTTT.

The chain carries TRBV2 and TRBJ2-3; tentative D call: TRBD1 (5 bases). Germline CDR1 and CDR2: SNHLY and FYNNEI. This CDR3 comprises 12 residues. V was pared by 8 bases and J by 3 bases, with 9 bases between. The CDR3 DNA follows: TGTGCCAGCTACCAGGGAACAGATACGCAGTATTTT. It translates to CASYQGTDTQYF.

V and J are TRBV5-8 and TRBJ2-5, with 9 positions matching TRBD2. The CDR3 is 16 residues long. V lost 0 bases, J lost 2 bases, and 5 bases stayed unmatched. The V gene's germline CDR1 is SGHTS and CDR2 YDEGEE. DNA for the CDR3: TGTGCCAGCAGCTTGGGTAGCGGGGGTTGGCAAGAGACCCAGTACTTC. Translated, it gives CASSLGSGGWQETQYF. The full variable domain, in which reference TRBV5-8 and TRBJ2-5 provide the parts outside the CDR3, is EAGVTQSPTHLIKTRGQQATLRCSPISGHTSVYWYQQALGLGLQFLLWYDEGEERNRGNFPPRFSGRQFPNYSSELNVNALELEDSALYLCASSLGSGGWQETQYFGPGTRLLVL.

V usage is TRBV6-6 and J usage is TRBJ1-3; a possible D gene is TRBD1 (5 bases). The germline V and J ends were trimmed by 6 bases and 0 bases, with 6 bases remaining between them. The CDR3 loop spans 13 amino acids. CDR1 is MNHNY and CDR2 is SVGAGI in the germline V gene (reference sequence). CDR3 amino acids: CASSDSSGNTIYF. Here the CDR3 DNA reads TGTGCCAGCAGCGACAGCTCTGGAAACACCATATATTTT.

The rearrangement uses TRBV5-1 and TRBJ1-1; D is possibly TRBD1 (6 bases). V lost 0 bases, J lost 7 bases, and 13 bases lay in between. This CDR3 spans 14 amino acids. CDR1 SGHRS and CDR2 YFSETQ come from the germline V gene. CDR3 protein: CASSLGLVGGEAFF. The CDR3 nucleotides are TGCGCCAGCAGCTTGGGGTTGGTAGGGGGTGAAGCTTTCTTT.

V and J are TRBV5-1 and TRBJ1-1, with D maybe TRBD1 (5 bases). The CDR3 extends over 15 amino acids. Germline V gene sequence: CDR1 SGHRS, CDR2 YFSETQ. The V end was cut by 0 bases, the J end by 1 base, with 10 bases between. The CDR3 bases are TGCGCCAGCAGCTTGGTGGGGCCGCCGAACACTGAAGCTTTCTTT. It translates to CASSLVGPPNTEAFF.

The rearrangement links TRBV4-2 to TRBJ2-7, with 7 bases fitting TRBD1. CDR1 LGHNA and CDR2 YNFKEQ come from the germline V gene. There are 15 residues in the CDR3. The trim removed 4 bases at V and 0 bases at J, leaving 6 bases unmatched. In nucleotides, the CDR3 is TGTGCCAGCAGCCCGACAGGGTGGAGCTCCTACGAGCAGTACGTC. Protein sequence: CASSPTGWSSYEQYV.